One and the same sample provided the 5 T cell receptor beta chains below, sequenced in a study of human T cells and chemical hapten exposure. TCRdb re-called the RACE reads through MiXCR, storing one row per CDR3 protein. In the table there are under 85,000 distinct CDR3 sequences, about 9.3% of which are singletons. Time point here: patch test 2, 6 weeks after DPC sensitization. The sample's treatment: therapeutic diphenylcyclopropenone sensitization with weekly scalp DPC. The sample was whole blood, taken in connection with sensitization to the hapten diphenylcyclopropenone (DPC). The origin of the receptors is a woman between 45 and 60 years old with alopecia areata. Some clones in this sample may be carry-over from other donors' samples.

This clonotype was detected many times. This chain uses TRBV4-2 with TRBJ2-7; 11 bases match TRBD2. J gave up 0 bases and V 3 bases, and 7 bases lay outside the gene matches. From germline, CDR1 is LGHNA and CDR2 YNFKEQ. This CDR3 is built from 17 residues. The CDR3 loop is CASSQEPTSGSSYEQYF. In DNA form, the CDR3 reads TGTGCCAGCAGCCAGGAGCCTACTAGCGGGAGCTCCTACGAGCAGTACTTC.

With respect to this clonotype: The junction does not match germline at one end; this may be a read error. The chain recombines TRBV2 with TRBJ1-2, with TRBD1 as a possible D gene (5 bases). The CDR3 is 13 residues long. Germline V gene data show CDR1 as SNHLY and CDR2 as FYNNEI. The CDR3 DNA reads as TGTGCCAGCAGCGAAGGGACCGACTATGGCTACACCTTC. Amino acids: CASSEGTDYGYTF.

This clonotype was seen repeatedly, ten times or more. J is TRBJ2-1 and V is TRBV5-1; a possible D gene is TRBD2 (5 bases). The V gene's germline CDR1 is SGHRS and CDR2 YFSETQ. The CDR3 covers 17 residues. V gave up 1 base and J gave up 1 base, with 15 bases separating them. CDR3 loop: CASSLMYSEVSYNEQFF. The CDR3 nucleotides are TGCGCCAGCAGCTTGATGTATTCGGAGGTATCCTACAATGAGCAGTTCTTC.

This clonotype was counted a few times. This chain connects TRBV20-1 to TRBJ2-7; 8 bases match TRBD2. Trimming removed 0 bases from V and 2 bases from J; junction bases left unmatched: 6. The germline gives CDR1 DFQATT, CDR2 SNEGSKA (reference sequence). The CDR3 loop spans 15 amino acids. The CDR3: CSAREALAGTYEQYF. The CDR3 bases are TGCAGTGCTAGAGAAGCCCTAGCGGGCACCTACGAGCAGTACTTC.

This clonotype was detected ten times or more. The gene calls are TRBV3-1 and TRBJ2-3; no clear D. This CDR3 spans 14 amino acids. V was shortened by 2 bases and J by 6 bases, with 12 bases between the two germline ends. Germline CDR1 and CDR2: LGHDT and YNNKEL (reference sequence). The CDR3 loop is CASSQYGQVDTQYF. DNA of the CDR3: TGTGCCAGCAGCCAATACGGGCAAGTGGATACGCAGTATTTT.